One sample yielded the 32 T cell receptor beta chains listed below, sequenced in a study of early T cells in non-severe SARS-CoV-2 infection. From the 5' RACE reads, TCRdb called clonotypes with MiXCR, one entry per CDR3 protein. The repertoire holds about 60,000 distinct CDR3 sequences, about an eighth seen once, with roughly 4.2% in the top ten. Material: whole blood. The receptor source for this set is an adult who was a healthcare worker with PCR-confirmed SARS-CoV-2 infection or an uninfected control (not recorded which).

Comment on this clonotype: This may come from a read error, since a much larger clone is one base off. CDR3 DNA: TGCAGCGTCCCGATGGACAGGCGGGAAGCTTTCTTT. It specifies CSVPMDRREAFF. The rearrangement uses TRBV29-1 and TRBJ1-1, with 7 bases matching TRBD1. Germline CDR1 reads SQVTM; CDR2 reads ANQGSEA. Germline trimming cut 6 bases from V and 8 bases from J; bases unmatched to any gene: 9. There are 12 residues in the CDR3.

This clonotype was counted many times. CDR3 nucleotide sequence: TGTGCCAGCAGGGGACAGGGAGGCTATGGCTACACCTTC. This encodes CASRGQGGYGYTF. V usage is TRBV18 and J usage is TRBJ1-2; 9 nucleotides agree with TRBD1. CDR1 and CDR2 from the germline V gene are KGHSH and LQKENI. The CDR3 has 13 residues. Trimming removed 8 bases from V and 4 bases from J; junction bases left unmatched: 5.

This clonotype has ten or more counts. This chain links TRBV10-1 with TRBJ1-1, with D unresolved. The germline gives CDR1 WNHNN, CDR2 SYGVQD (reference sequence). The CDR3 runs to 13 residues. Trimming left V 3 bases short and J 1 base short, with 6 bases between. CDR3 coding DNA: TGCGCCAGCAGTGATGAGAAGAACACTGAAGCTTTCTTT. As protein: CASSDEKNTEAFF.

The table lists this clonotype with many counts. The chain uses TRBV27 and TRBJ1-5, with D uncertain. The V end lost 3 bases, the J end lost 7 bases, and 16 bases lay between the germline ends. Germline CDR1 MNHEY, CDR2 SMNVEV (reference sequence). The CDR3 loop spans 15 amino acids. CDR3 DNA: TGTGCCAGCAGTTTGGGCGCGGGCATGGGCCAGCCCCAGCATTTT. Its translation: CASSLGAGMGQPQHF.

This clonotype was seen a handful of times. The V call is TRBV12-3 or TRBV12-4, the J call TRBJ2-2; a weak D match, TRBD1 (6 bases). The V and J ends lost 5 bases and 3 bases respectively, with 19 bases between them. This CDR3 region has 17 residues. DNA of the CDR3: TGTGCCAGCAGTCCCGTCGGGCAGGGGACGCACACCGGGGAGCTGTTTTTT. It is translated as CASSPVGQGTHTGELFF.

The gene calls are TRBV28 and TRBJ2-2; 12 positions agree with TRBD2. Germline CDR1 MDHEN, CDR2 SYDVKM. The CDR3 runs to 16 residues. V trimming: 4 bases; J trimming: 6 bases; junction bases outside the gene matches: 6. CDR3 nucleotide sequence: TGTGCCAGCAGTTCCTCTAGCGGGAGGGCCTCCGGGGAGCTGTTTTTT. It translates to CASSSSSGRASGELFF.

The table lists this clonotype with many counts. The chain couples TRBV12-3 or TRBV12-4 to TRBJ1-1, with D possibly TRBD1 on 5 matching bases. V lost 2 bases and J lost 1, with 23 bases in between. This CDR3 contains 19 residues. CDR3 bases: TGTGCCAGCAGTTTATCCGGGGGAATAATAACAACAGAGAACACTGAAGCTTTCTTT. It specifies CASSLSGGIITTENTEAFF.

V usage is TRBV5-1 and J usage is TRBJ2-6; no firm D call. The CDR3 extends over 15 amino acids. The V end lost 1 base, the J end lost 0 bases, and 5 bases lay between the germline ends. Germline V lookup: CDR1 SGHRS, CDR2 YFSETQ. CDR3 protein: CASSLQRSGANVLTF. The CDR3 DNA is TGCGCCAGCAGCTTGCAACGCTCTGGGGCCAACGTCCTGACTTTC.

This clonotype was recorded many times. The CDR3 does not end in the conserved phenylalanine or tryptophan, so this is likely a read error. The DNA is left out, because the CDR3 cannot be placed on it with certainty; the CDR3 is given as TCRdb lists it. This chain links TRBV28 with TRBJ2-4; TRBD2, the table's D call, was not compared with the DNA. The germline V gene has CDR1 MDHEN and CDR2 SYDVKM. The CDR3 spans 13 residues, counting both ends. The CDR3 loop reads CASSTQGSASGWS.

This clonotype was seen repeatedly, ten times or more. V is TRBV28 and J is TRBJ1-5; perhaps TRBD1 as D (6 bases). V was cut by 3 bases and J by 4 bases, with 25 bases left in between. Germline V gene lookup returns CDR1 MDHEN and CDR2 SYDVKM. The CDR3 is 19 amino acids. The CDR3 protein is CASSLEPRGPLTTNQPQHF. The CDR3 region has the DNA TGTGCCAGCAGTTTGGAGCCCAGGGGTCCCCTCACAACTAATCAGCCCCAGCATTTT.

This clonotype was observed a handful of times. At one boundary the junction diverges from the germline segment, which might be a read error. The rearrangement links TRBV20-1 to TRBJ1-1; a possible D gene is TRBD1 (5 bases). The germline CDR1 and CDR2 sequences are DFQATT and SNEGSKA (reference sequence). CDR3 length: 11 amino acids. The CDR3 nucleotides are TGCAGTGCAAGAGGGGTCACTGAAGCTTTCTTT. It encodes CSARGVTEAFF.

This chain joins TRBV18 and TRBJ1-5; D gene ambiguous. The CDR3 extends over 13 amino acids. Trimming took 6 bases from V and 7 from J, leaving 13 bases between them. Looked up from germline, CDR1 is KGHSH and CDR2 is LQKENI. The CDR3 sequence is CASSATFEQPQHF. In DNA, the CDR3 is TGTGCCAGCTCCGCGACATTCGAGCAGCCCCAGCATTTT.

This clonotype was observed at least ten times. This chain uses TRBV5-1 with TRBJ2-3; 8 bases align to TRBD1. CDR3 length: 14 residues. Germline V gene lookup returns CDR1 SGHRS and CDR2 YFSETQ. J gave up 4 bases and V 7 bases, and 8 bases lay outside the gene matches. The CDR3 coding sequence is TGCGCCAGCGCCGATCGGACAGGGTCAGATACGCAGTATTTT. Translating it yields CASADRTGSDTQYF.

This clonotype was counted many times. This chain connects TRBV11-2 to TRBJ2-7, with D possibly being TRBD2 (7 bases). The germline V gene has CDR1 SGHAT and CDR2 FQNNGV. This CDR3 is 14 amino acids long. Trimming pared 1 base from V and 5 bases from J, leaving 12 bases between. In DNA form, the CDR3 reads TGTGCCAGCAGCTTAGCGTCGGGGGGCCACGAGCAGTACTTC. It specifies CASSLASGGHEQYF.

This chain uses TRBV7-9 with TRBJ2-3, with D perhaps TRBD1 (6 bases). Germline CDR1 SEHNR, CDR2 FQNEAQ (reference sequence). V was clipped by 5 bases and J by 1 base, with 13 bases between them. The CDR3 has 15 amino acids. This chain's CDR3 is CASSKGQSRTDTQYF. The CDR3 DNA reads TGTGCCAGCAGCAAAGGACAGAGCCGCACAGATACGCAGTATTTT.

J is TRBJ2-3 and V is TRBV28; the match to TRBD2 covers 7 bases. Germline V gives CDR1 MDHEN, CDR2 SYDVKM. The trim removed 6 bases at V and 2 bases at J, leaving 8 bases unmatched. The CDR3 is 15 residues long. The CDR3 loop is CASRYILAATDTQYF. The DNA for the CDR3 is TGTGCCAGCAGATATATTCTAGCGGCCACAGATACGCAGTATTTT. Using reference TRBV28 and TRBJ2-3 for the parts outside the CDR3, the full variable domain is DVKVTQSSRYLVKRTGEKVFLECVQDMDHENMFWYRQDPGLGLRLIYFSYDVKMKEKGDIPEGYSVSREKKERFSLILESASTNQTSMYLCASRYILAATDTQYFGPGTRLTVL.

The rearrangement uses TRBV4-1 and TRBJ2-7; tentatively, D is TRBD2 (6 bases). The V gene lost 1 base and the J gene lost 7 bases, with 11 bases spanning the gap. This CDR3 spans 13 amino acids. Germline assignment: CDR1 MGHRA and CDR2 YSYEKL. The CDR3 loop reads CASSQGLEREQYF. CDR3 DNA: TGCGCCAGCAGCCAAGGACTAGAGCGGGAGCAGTACTTC.

In its sample, this clonotype was seen a few times. J is TRBJ2-3 and V is TRBV20-1; 9 bases agree with TRBD1. The CDR3 is 14 amino acids. V trimming: 3 bases; J trimming: 1 base; junction bases outside the gene matches: 2. CDR1 and CDR2 from the germline V gene are DFQATT and SNEGSKA (reference sequence). CDR3 in DNA: TGCAGTGCTAGCCGGGACAGGGGCACAGATACGCAGTATTTT. Protein: CSASRDRGTDTQYF.

This clonotype has only a few counts. Here the CDR3 DNA reads TGCAGCGTTTTGGGGGGATCCTACGAGCAGTACTTC. Its protein product is CSVLGGSYEQYF. The chain has TRBV29-1 and TRBJ2-7; weak D call: TRBD2 (6 bases). The CDR3 is 12 residues long. Trimming took 5 bases from V and 1 from J, leaving 9 bases between them. Germline-derived CDR1 and CDR2 are SQVTM and ANQGSEA.

The chain links TRBV6-6 to TRBJ1-2; no definite D call. The CDR3 extends over 13 amino acids. Germline V CDR1 and CDR2: MNHNY, SVGAGI (reference sequence). The V end lost 6 bases, the J end lost 0 bases, and 8 bases lay between the germline ends. The CDR3 coding sequence is TGTGCCAGCAGCCTAGACCCTAACTATGGCTACACCTTC. Encoded protein: CASSLDPNYGYTF.

This clonotype was seen a few times. The chain carries TRBV4-3 and TRBJ2-4; TRBD1 matches at 7 bases. The CDR3 consists of 18 residues. J gave up 3 bases and V 0 bases, and 11 bases lay outside the gene matches. Germline V gives CDR1 LGHNA, CDR2 YSLEER. The CDR3 loop is CASSQDPGTELRKNIQYF. The CDR3 coding sequence is TGCGCCAGCAGCCAAGATCCCGGGACAGAGTTGCGCAAAAACATTCAGTACTTC.

This clonotype was found many times. The rearrangement joins TRBV27 to TRBJ1-1, with a weak D call TRBD1 (6 bases). Germline V lookup: CDR1 MNHEY, CDR2 SMNVEV (reference sequence). This CDR3 is built from 14 residues. Deletions cut 7 bases from V and 0 bases from J, with 12 bases between. The DNA for the CDR3 is TGTGCCAGCAAGAACAGGGCCATGAACACTGAAGCTTTCTTT. Protein sequence: CASKNRAMNTEAFF.

This clonotype was found a few times. The chain employs TRBV5-5 and TRBJ1-1; D may be TRBD1 (6 bases). V was trimmed by 2 bases and J by 2 bases, leaving 13 bases between them. This CDR3 has 15 amino acids. CDR1 is SGHKS and CDR2 is YYEKEE in the germline V gene (reference sequence). The CDR3 bases are TGTGCCAGCAGCTTTACAGGGTTACCCAACACTGAAGCTTTCTTT. Amino acid sequence: CASSFTGLPNTEAFF.

With regard to this clonotype: The junction does not match germline at one end; this may be a read error. This chain uses TRBV20-1 with TRBJ2-1; 12 bases map to TRBD1. CDR3 size: 15 residues. Germline CDR1 DFQATT, CDR2 SNEGSKA (reference sequence). CDR3 amino acids: CSARAGTGGYSEQFF. The CDR3 DNA reads as TGCAGTGCTAGAGCCGGGACAGGGGGCTACAGTGAGCAGTTCTTC.

This chain connects TRBV18 to TRBJ1-1; possibly TRBD1 for D (6 bases). The length of the CDR3 is 13 residues. Germline CDR1 reads KGHSH; CDR2 reads LQKENI. Trimming took off 6 bases at V and 7 bases at J, with 15 bases between the two ends. The chain's CDR3 is CASSTGPKVEAFF. Here the CDR3 DNA reads TGTGCCAGCTCGACAGGACCTAAGGTTGAAGCTTTCTTT. Looking up the rest from reference TRBV18 and TRBJ1-1 gives the full variable domain: NAGVMQNPRHLVRRRGQEARLRCSPMKGHSHVYWYRQLPEEGLKFMVYLQKENIIDESGMPKERFSAEFPKEGPSILRIQQVVRGDSAAYFCASSTGPKVEAFFGQGTRLTVV.

This chain connects TRBV6-2 or TRBV6-3 to TRBJ1-5, with 7 positions matching TRBD1. The germline V gene has CDR1 MNHEY and CDR2 SVGEGT. The junction had 10 bases not matched to a gene; V was cut back by 2 bases and J by 12 bases. The CDR3 covers 14 residues. Written as DNA, the CDR3 is TGTGCCAGCAGTTACCCTGACAGGGTGACTCTCCAGCATTTT. It yields the protein CASSYPDRVTLQHF.

The V call is TRBV29-1, the J call TRBJ2-1; 8 bases fit TRBD2. The junction had 11 bases not matched to a gene; V was cut back by 4 bases and J by 0 bases. The CDR3 runs 17 residues. Germline CDR1 and CDR2: SQVTM and ANQGSEA. CDR3 region: CSVGILAAPSSYNEQFF. For the CDR3, the DNA is TGCAGCGTTGGTATACTAGCGGCACCAAGCTCCTACAATGAGCAGTTCTTC.

This clonotype was counted many times. This chain uses TRBV27 with TRBJ1-4, with TRBD1 matching 10 bases. Germline V CDR1 and CDR2: MNHEY, SMNVEV (reference sequence). J gave up 3 bases and V 4 bases, and 8 bases lay outside the gene matches. The CDR3 spans 17 residues. The CDR3 region is CASSSGTGAEANEKLFF. CDR3 sequence (DNA): TGTGCCAGCAGTTCTGGGACAGGGGCCGAAGCTAATGAAAAACTGTTTTTT.

The table lists this clonotype with many counts. The V and J genes are TRBV27 and TRBJ1-1; D is unclear. V was cut by 2 bases and J by 1 base, with 5 bases left in between. This CDR3 contains 13 residues. Germline V gene data show CDR1 as MNHEY and CDR2 as SMNVEV (reference sequence). CDR3 bases: TGTGCCAGCAGTTTAACATGGAACACTGAAGCTTTCTTT. Translated: CASSLTWNTEAFF.

This clonotype was observed a handful of times. The chain joins TRBV12-3 or TRBV12-4 to TRBJ2-7; 7 positions match TRBD1. Unmatched junction bases numbered 10, after V lost 1 base and J lost 4 bases. The CDR3 consists of 16 residues. The CDR3 is CASSLEGAYLGYEQYF. The CDR3 coding sequence is TGTGCCAGCAGTTTAGAGGGGGCATACTTGGGTTACGAGCAGTACTTC.

This clonotype appeared a single time. The V gene is TRBV10-3, the J gene TRBJ2-3; 7 bases agree with TRBD2. This CDR3 spans 14 amino acids. The junction had 7 bases not matched to a gene; V was cut back by 6 bases and J by 4 bases. Germline CDR1 is ENHRY and CDR2 is SYGVKD. CDR3 sequence (DNA): TGTGCCATCAGAGAAGGCGCGGGAGCAGATACGCAGTATTTT. Protein product: CAIREGAGADTQYF.

Only a few counts were recorded for this clonotype. The rearrangement links TRBV7-8 to TRBJ2-1; 13 nucleotides match TRBD2. This CDR3 comprises 16 residues. The germline V gene encodes CDR1 SGHVS and CDR2 FQNEAQ. Trimming took 6 bases from V and 7 from J; bases not matched to a gene: 9. The CDR3 DNA reads TGTGCCAGCAGTCCGGCCGGGACTAGCGGGGTTAATGAGCAGTTCTTC. Protein sequence: CASSPAGTSGVNEQFF.